The sequence of this TCR beta chain was determined in a study of identical twins. Whole-study results and caveats: Clonotypes of the beta chain that were abundant in cord blood carried fewer insertions (memory repertoires showed none).

Template switching (which added a universal primer site) was used, and cDNA carried unique molecular identifiers. TCRdb passed the 5' RACE reads through MiXCR, listing each CDR3 protein once. Of around 670,000 distinct CDR3 sequences listed, around 5.7% are singletons. This clonotype was recorded many times. The antigen is unknown. Healthy Caucasian donors formed the entire cohort. The germline V gene encodes CDR1 SGHKS and CDR2 YYEKEE (reference sequence). V dropped 0 bases and J dropped 8; count of bases not matched to a gene: 4. The CDR3 runs to 14 residues. This TCR was recovered from a man between 18 and 29 years old in good health. V and J are TRBV5-5 and TRBJ2-2, with 7 positions matching TRBD2. Sequenced sample: naive T cells sorted from blood. The CDR3 here is CASSLAPGGGELFF. CDR3 bases: TGTGCCAGCAGCTTGGCCCCGGGGGGAGGGGAGCTGTTTTTT.